This T cell receptor beta chain was sequenced for a study of T cells in Graves' hyperthyroidism and ophthalmopathy. Many counts were recorded for this clonotype. RNA transcripts provided the source from which TCR beta CDR3 regions were amplified. HTBI primers were used for first-round RT-PCR of the TCR CDR3. Using its own MiXCR run on the multiplex PCR reads, TCRdb lists one record per CDR3 protein. The repertoire consists of some 440,000 distinct CDR3 sequences, with 15% to 17% occurring once and the leading ten covering about 14%. Per germline, CDR1 SGHAT and CDR2 FQNNGV. The CDR3 length is 16 residues. Trimming took 1 base from V and 0 from J, leaving 10 bases between them. Pregnant or lactating patients were excluded, as were those with uncontrolled infection or other autoimmune disease.

Sequencing was done on a sample of blood. The chain has TRBV11-2 and TRBJ1-3; D is undetermined. This TCR came from a young woman with Graves' hyperthyroidism. The CDR3 spells CASSLGSLASGNTIYF. The CDR3 region has the DNA TGTGCCAGCAGCTTAGGGTCTCTGGCCTCTGGAAACACCATATATTTT.